These 14 T cell receptor beta chains were sequenced from one sample in a study of blood T cell repertoires in COVID-19. Data came from immunoSEQ multiplex PCR; TCRdb stores just in-frame clones and leaves some out. The data hold over 200,000 clones, with around 90% observed a single time. The sequenced sample consisted of PBMCs or T cells enriched from blood (not recorded which). These receptors were taken from a man aged 30 to 39 who had recovered from COVID-19.

The chain links TRBV11-3 to TRBJ1-1; no clear D. Trimming stripped 0 bases from V and 6 bases from J, with 5 bases between. The CDR3 contains 12 residues. Germline V gene lookup returns CDR1 SGHNT and CDR2 YENEEA. In DNA, the CDR3 is TGTGCCAGCAGCTTAGATCAGTCTGAAGCTTTCTTT. As protein: CASSLDQSEAFF.

The chain links TRBV3-1 (or the pseudogene TRBV3-2) to TRBJ1-3; D unresolved. The CDR3 spans 14 residues. Looked up from germline, CDR1 is LGHDT and CDR2 is YNNKEL (reference sequence). V lost 2 bases, J lost 0 bases, and 5 bases lay in between. Here the CDR3 DNA reads TGTGCCAGCAGCCAATATAGCTCTGGAAACACCATATATTTT. It codes for CASSQYSSGNTIYF.

The chain carries TRBV18 and TRBJ2-3; the match to TRBD1 covers 7 bases. This CDR3 is built from 19 residues. The germline gives CDR1 KGHSH, CDR2 LQKENI. V dropped 3 bases and J dropped 2; count of bases not matched to a gene: 17. The CDR3 nucleotides are TGTGCCAGCTCACCGACGCAAGGGGGCAGTTCATCGACCACAGATACGCAGTATTTT. Its protein is CASSPTQGGSSSTTDTQYF.

This clone was picked up one time. In nucleotides, the CDR3 is TGTGCCAGCAGTTACACAGGGCAAAGCTTCGGGGAGCTGTTTTTT. It is translated as CASSYTGQSFGELFF. J is TRBJ2-2 and V is TRBV6-5; the D gene is possibly TRBD1 (6 bases). V shed 2 bases and J shed 7 bases, with 14 bases lying between them. Germline V gene lookup returns CDR1 MNHEY and CDR2 SVGAGI. CDR3 length: 15 amino acids.

The J gene is TRBJ1-5, the V gene TRBV3-1 (or the pseudogene TRBV3-2); D unclear. Looked up from germline, CDR1 is LGHDT and CDR2 is YNNKEL (reference sequence). The V and J ends lost 2 bases and 2 bases respectively, with 10 bases between them. The CDR3 totals 15 residues. CDR3 DNA: TGTGCCAGCAGCCAACAGGTCGGGGGCAATCAGCCCCAGCATTTT. Translated, it gives CASSQQVGGNQPQHF.

The V and J genes are TRBV4-2 and TRBJ2-3; 11 nucleotides match TRBD2. The CDR3 covers 18 residues. The ends lost 1 base at V and 4 bases at J; junction bases unmatched: 10. Germline V gene sequence: CDR1 LGHNA, CDR2 YNFKEQ. CDR3 loop: CASSQVAGNSGGADTQYF. CDR3 in DNA: TGTGCCAGCAGCCAAGTAGCTGGGAATAGCGGGGGGGCAGATACGCAGTATTTT.

The rearrangement joins TRBV19 to TRBJ1-5; 8 bases line up with TRBD1. Germline V CDR1 and CDR2: LNHDA, SQIVND (reference sequence). V lost 3 bases to trimming and J lost 4 bases; unmatched junction nucleotides: 5. The CDR3 is 15 residues long. The DNA for the CDR3 is TGTGCCAGTAGTATTTCCAGGGGGCAGAATCAGCCCCAGCATTTT. It is translated as CASSISRGQNQPQHF. Supplemented by reference TRBV19 and TRBJ1-5, the full variable domain reads DGGITQSPKYLFRKEGQNVTLSCEQNLNHDAMYWYRQDPGQGLRLIYYSQIVNDFQKGDIAEGYSVSREKKESFPLTVTSAQKNPTAFYLCASSISRGQNQPQHFGDGTRLSIL.

This rearrangement joins TRBV5-4 to TRBJ2-3, with 7 positions matching TRBD2. J was trimmed by 2 bases and V by 4 bases; bases with no gene match: 10. The length of the CDR3 is 16 residues. Germline V gene lookup returns CDR1 SGHNT and CDR2 YYREEE (reference sequence). The CDR3 coding sequence is TGTGCCAGCAGCATATATAAAGCGGGGTTCACAGATACGCAGTATTTT. It codes for CASSIYKAGFTDTQYF.

The genes are TRBV5-8 and TRBJ1-5, with a possible D match to TRBD1 (5 bases). The CDR3 consists of 17 residues. Trimming took off 3 bases at V and 0 bases at J, with 16 bases between the two ends. Germline values: CDR1 SGHTS, CDR2 YDEGEE. CDR3 in amino acids: CASSSKEHRYSNQPQHF. The CDR3, as DNA: TGTGCCAGCAGCTCGAAAGAACACAGGTATAGCAATCAGCCCCAGCATTTT.

The CDR3 protein is CASSFPGNYGYTF. DNA of the CDR3: TGTGCCAGCAGCTTCCCAGGGAACTATGGCTACACCTTC. The chain employs TRBV11-2 and TRBJ1-2; TRBD1 might be the D (5 bases). Trimming removed 3 bases from V and 2 bases from J, with 7 bases in between. Germline V CDR1 and CDR2: SGHAT, FQNNGV. The CDR3 is 13 residues long.

The V gene is TRBV3-1 (or the pseudogene TRBV3-2), the J gene TRBJ2-5; 8 bases align to TRBD2. Per the germline V gene, CDR1 is LGHDT and CDR2 is YNNKEL (reference sequence). Trimming removed 8 bases from V and 1 base from J; junction bases left unmatched: 12. The CDR3 runs to 16 residues. The DNA for the CDR3 is TGTGCCAGCCGGCGATTCGGGGGGGCGGTCCAAGAGACCCAGTACTTC. It encodes CASRRFGGAVQETQYF.

The sample holds one count of this clone. The chain couples TRBV27 to TRBJ2-7; D may be TRBD1 (6 bases). Trimming pared 6 bases from V and 2 bases from J, leaving 11 bases between. CDR3 length: 13 residues. Looked up from germline, CDR1 is MNHEY and CDR2 is SMNVEV (reference sequence). The chain's CDR3 is CASSRDNPYEQYF. In DNA form, the CDR3 reads TGTGCCAGCAGCCGGGACAATCCCTACGAGCAGTACTTC.

This CDR3 reads CASSSPPGEQYF. The DNA for the CDR3 is TGCGCCAGCAGCTCGCCACCAGGGGAGCAGTACTTC. The V call is TRBV5-1, the J call TRBJ2-7, with D tentatively TRBD1 (5 bases). V was trimmed by 3 bases and J by 7 bases, leaving 11 bases between them. The CDR3 covers 12 residues. In germline, CDR1 is SGHRS, CDR2 YFSETQ.

This rearrangement joins TRBV3-1 (or the pseudogene TRBV3-2) to TRBJ1-1; D gene unclear. Germline loops: CDR1 LGHDT, CDR2 YNNKEL (reference sequence). Deletions cut 3 bases from V and 1 base from J, with 15 bases between. This CDR3 comprises 16 residues. The CDR3 nucleotides are TGTGCCAGCAGCCAGAGAAACGGGATGTCGAACACTGAAGCTTTCTTT. It is translated as CASSQRNGMSNTEAFF.